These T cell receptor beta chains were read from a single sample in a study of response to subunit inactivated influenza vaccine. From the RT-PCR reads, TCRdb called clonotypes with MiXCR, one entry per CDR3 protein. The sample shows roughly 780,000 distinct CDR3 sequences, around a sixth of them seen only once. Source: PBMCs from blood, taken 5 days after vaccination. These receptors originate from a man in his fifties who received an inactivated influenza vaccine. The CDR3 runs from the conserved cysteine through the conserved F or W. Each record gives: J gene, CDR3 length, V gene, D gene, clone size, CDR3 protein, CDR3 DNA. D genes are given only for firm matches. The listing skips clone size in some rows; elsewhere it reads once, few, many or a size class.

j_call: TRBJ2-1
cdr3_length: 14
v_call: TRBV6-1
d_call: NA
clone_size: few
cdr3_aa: CASSQASRSFEQFF
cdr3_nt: TGTGCCAGCTCCCAGGCCTCCCGGTCTTTTGAGCAGTTCTTC

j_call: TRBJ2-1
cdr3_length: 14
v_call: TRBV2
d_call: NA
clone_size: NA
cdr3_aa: CASLVWSSYNEQFF
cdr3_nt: TGTGCCAGCCTTGTATGGAGCTCCTACAATGAGCAGTTCTTC

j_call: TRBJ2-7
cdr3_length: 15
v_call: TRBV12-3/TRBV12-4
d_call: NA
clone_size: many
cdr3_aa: CASSLELAGPYEQYF
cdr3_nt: TGTGCCAGCAGTTTAGAACTAGCCGGGCCCTACGAGCAGTACTTC

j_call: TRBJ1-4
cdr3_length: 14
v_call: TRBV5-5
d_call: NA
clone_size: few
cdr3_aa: CASSLSSTNEKLFF
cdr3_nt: TGTGCCAGCAGCTTGAGTTCAACTAATGAAAAACTGTTTTTT

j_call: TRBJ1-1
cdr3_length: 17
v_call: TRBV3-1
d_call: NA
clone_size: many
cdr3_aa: CASSPPLWTKMNTEAFF
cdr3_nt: TGTGCCAGCAGCCCTCCCCTCTGGACGAAAATGAACACTGAAGCTTTCTTT

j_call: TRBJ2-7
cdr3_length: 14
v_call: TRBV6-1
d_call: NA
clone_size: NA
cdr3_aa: CASSETGTTYEQYF
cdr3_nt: TGTGCCAGCAGTGAAACGGGAACAACATACGAGCAGTACTTC

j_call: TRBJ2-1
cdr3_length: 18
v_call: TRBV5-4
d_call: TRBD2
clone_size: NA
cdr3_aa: CAISLRSGGRTVGDEQFF
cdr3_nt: TGTGCCATCAGCTTGCGTAGCGGGGGACGAACGGTGGGCGATGAGCAGTTCTTC

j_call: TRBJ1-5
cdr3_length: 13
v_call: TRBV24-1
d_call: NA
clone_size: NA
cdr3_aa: CATSYRGNQPQHF
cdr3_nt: TGTGCCACCAGCTACAGGGGCAATCAGCCCCAGCATTTT

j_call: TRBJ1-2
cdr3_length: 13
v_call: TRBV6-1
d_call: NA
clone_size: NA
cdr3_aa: CASRRLAGYGYTF
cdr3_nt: TGTGCCAGCAGACGACTAGCGGGCTATGGCTACACCTTC

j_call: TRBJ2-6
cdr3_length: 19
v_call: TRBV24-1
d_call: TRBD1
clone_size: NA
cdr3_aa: CATSDPPGQGSSGANVLTF
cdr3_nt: TGTGCCACCAGTGACCCCCCAGGACAGGGGAGCTCTGGGGCCAACGTCCTGACTTTC

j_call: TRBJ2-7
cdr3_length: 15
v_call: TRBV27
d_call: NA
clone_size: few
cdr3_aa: CASSLSGASSYEQYF
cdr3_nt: TGTGCCAGCAGTTTATCGGGGGCCAGCTCCTACGAGCAGTACTTC

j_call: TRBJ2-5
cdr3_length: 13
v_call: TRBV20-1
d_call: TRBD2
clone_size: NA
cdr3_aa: CSARIAGVETQYF
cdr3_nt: TGCAGTGCTAGAATAGCGGGGGTGGAGACCCAGTACTTC

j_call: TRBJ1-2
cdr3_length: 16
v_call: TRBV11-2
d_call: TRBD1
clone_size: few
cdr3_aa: CASSLAAGGLNYGYTF
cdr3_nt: TGTGCCAGCAGCTTAGCCGCAGGGGGCCTTAACTATGGCTACACCTTC

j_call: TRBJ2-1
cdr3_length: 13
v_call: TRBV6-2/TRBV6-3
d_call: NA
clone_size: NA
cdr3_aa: CASSYRGLPEQFF
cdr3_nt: TGTGCCAGCAGTTACCGGGGACTCCCAGAGCAGTTCTTC

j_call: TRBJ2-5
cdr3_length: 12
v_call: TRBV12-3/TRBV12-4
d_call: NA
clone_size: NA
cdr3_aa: CASAASQETQYF
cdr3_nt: TGTGCCAGCGCCGCCAGCCAAGAGACCCAGTACTTC

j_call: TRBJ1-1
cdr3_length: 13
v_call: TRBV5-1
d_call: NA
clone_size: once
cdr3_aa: CASSSLLGTEAFF
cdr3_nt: TGCGCCAGCAGCTCTCTTTTAGGGACTGAAGCTTTCTTT

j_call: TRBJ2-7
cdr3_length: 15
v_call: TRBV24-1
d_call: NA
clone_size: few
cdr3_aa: CATSDPTASSYEQYF
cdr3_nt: TGTGCCACCAGTGACCCGACGGCAAGCTCCTACGAGCAGTACTTC

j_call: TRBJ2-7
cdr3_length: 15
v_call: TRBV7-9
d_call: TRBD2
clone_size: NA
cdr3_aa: CASSFGLAGVDEQYF
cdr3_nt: TGTGCCAGCAGCTTCGGACTAGCGGGAGTCGACGAGCAGTACTTC

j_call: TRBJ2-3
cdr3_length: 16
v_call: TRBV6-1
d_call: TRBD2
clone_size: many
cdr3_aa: CATGTSGRASTDTQYF
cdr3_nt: TGTGCCACCGGGACTAGCGGGAGGGCTAGCACAGATACGCAGTATTTT

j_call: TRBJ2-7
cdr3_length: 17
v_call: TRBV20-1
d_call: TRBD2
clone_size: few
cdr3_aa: CSATLPGLAGVGYEQYF
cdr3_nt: TGCAGTGCTACCCTTCCGGGACTAGCGGGAGTGGGATACGAGCAGTACTTC

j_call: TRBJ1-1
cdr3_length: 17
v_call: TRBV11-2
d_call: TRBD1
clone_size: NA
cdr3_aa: CASSLVFGQGANTEAFF
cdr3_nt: TGTGCCAGCAGCTTAGTTTTCGGACAGGGAGCCAACACTGAAGCTTTCTTT

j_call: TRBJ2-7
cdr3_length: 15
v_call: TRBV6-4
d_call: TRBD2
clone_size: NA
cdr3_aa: CASSDRGGTPYEQYF
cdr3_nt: TGTGCCAGCAGTGACCGGGGGGGTACCCCCTACGAGCAGTACTTC

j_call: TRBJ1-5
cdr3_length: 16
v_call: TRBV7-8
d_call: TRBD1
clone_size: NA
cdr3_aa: CASSLARTGYNQPQHF
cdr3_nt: TGTGCCAGCAGCTTAGCTAGGACAGGGTACAATCAGCCCCAGCATTTT

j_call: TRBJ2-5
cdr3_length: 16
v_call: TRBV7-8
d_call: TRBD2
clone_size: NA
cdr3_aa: CASSLRVGLAIETQYF
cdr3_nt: TGTGCCAGCAGCTTAAGGGTGGGACTAGCTATAGAGACCCAGTACTTC

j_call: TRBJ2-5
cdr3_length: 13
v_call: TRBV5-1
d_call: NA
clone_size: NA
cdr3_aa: CASSGTELKTQYF
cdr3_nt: TGCGCCAGCAGCGGAACAGAGTTGAAGACCCAGTACTTC

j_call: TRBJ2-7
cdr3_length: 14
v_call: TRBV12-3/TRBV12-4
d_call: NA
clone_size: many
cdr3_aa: CASSFRDTSYEQYF
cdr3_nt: TGTGCCAGCAGTTTCCGGGACACCTCCTACGAGCAGTACTTC

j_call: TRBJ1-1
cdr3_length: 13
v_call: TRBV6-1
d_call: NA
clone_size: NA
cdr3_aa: CASTLSPDTEAFF
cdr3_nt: TGTGCCAGCACCTTGTCCCCCGACACTGAAGCTTTCTTT

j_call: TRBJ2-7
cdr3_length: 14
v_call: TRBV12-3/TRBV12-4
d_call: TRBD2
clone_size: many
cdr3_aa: CASSSSSGTYEQYF
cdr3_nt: TGTGCCAGCAGCTCATCAAGCGGGACGTACGAGCAGTACTTC

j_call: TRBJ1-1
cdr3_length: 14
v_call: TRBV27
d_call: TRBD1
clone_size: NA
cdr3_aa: CASLGTGTNTEAFF
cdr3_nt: TGTGCCAGCCTCGGGACAGGGACGAACACTGAAGCTTTCTTT

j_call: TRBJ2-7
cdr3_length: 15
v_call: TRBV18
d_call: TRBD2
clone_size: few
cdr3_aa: CASSPDGGDLYEQYF
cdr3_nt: TGTGCCAGCTCACCAGACGGGGGGGATCTGTACGAGCAGTACTTC